These T cell receptor beta chains were read from a single sample in a study of naive and memory T cell subsets. TCRdb re-called the UMI-ligation and nested PCR reads with MiXCR, one entry per CDR3 protein. This repertoire shows roughly 140,000 distinct CDR3 sequences, around 21% found once; its top ten account for around 0.63%. Sample: naive CD8+ T cells from blood. These receptors were taken from a human donor in good health. Both conserved end residues are trimmed from each CDR3. The D gene is left open where the match is weak.

D gene | V gene | CDR3 protein
. | TRBV2 | ATEDRNTEAF
. | TRBV27 | ASSYLRSGLTDTEAF
TRBD2 | TRBV10-3 | AISESIGSGDTDTQY
. | TRBV15 | ATSTGHTYEQY
. | TRBV9 | ASSARDADVPLEQY
. | TRBV29-1 | SVARGGNEQF
. | TRBV12-3/TRBV12-4 | ASSFTGGDQPQH
. | TRBV12-3/TRBV12-4 | ASSSVDSQAF
. | TRBV3-1 | ASSQDHPEAISTDTQY
TRBD2 | TRBV27 | ASSPTSGGTPDTQY
TRBD1 | TRBV29-1 | SVGGQGNYGYT
. | TRBV27 | ASSLGVDQPQH
. | TRBV10-1 | ASSRAGGTEAF
. | TRBV4-3 | ASSQVESGYEQY
TRBD2 | TRBV24-1 | ATSDLQAGVDTQY
TRBD2 | TRBV30 | AYRRGSSYEQY
. | TRBV29-1 | SVVMNTEAF
TRBD1 | TRBV11-2 | ASRGGTGGNEQF
TRBD1 | TRBV12-3/TRBV12-4 | ASSQGGPEAF
TRBD1 | TRBV29-1 | SVDTGAYEQY
TRBD2 | TRBV15 | ATSSEVSSGTSQETQY
TRBD2 | TRBV7-8 | ASSLSGILTDTQY
. | TRBV10-3 | AISGSGMNTEAF
. | TRBV3-1 | ASSLDVMAADTQY
. | TRBV6-5 | ASSQNSNTRVLNTEAF
. | TRBV14 | ASSQLVDEQF
TRBD2 | TRBV20-1 | SARAGGSYEQY
. | TRBV10-3 | AISESATGYNEQF
. | TRBV12-3/TRBV12-4 | ASSGSTISNQPQH
. | TRBV13 | ASSYRGDTQY
. | TRBV29-1 | SVEDPRSYSYNEQF
TRBD1 | TRBV7-2 | ASSLLWDRVGAYGAF
. | TRBV29-1 | SVDTGNTEAF
. | TRBV7-9 | ASGLNEKLF
TRBD1 | TRBV20-1 | SGTRGREETQY
TRBD2 | TRBV12-3/TRBV12-4 | ASSWGLAGKYNEQF
. | TRBV12-5 | ASGFKGDPDSYEQY
. | TRBV13 | ASSLGWAYGYT
. | TRBV20-1 | SARDGTMNTEAF
. | TRBV27 | ASSLYTGGNQPQH
. | TRBV27 | ASSFGTSFSEQF
TRBD2 | TRBV28 | ASSIGRSGSRTDTQY
. | TRBV7-6 | ASSSSQGSGANVLT
. | TRBV7-8 | ASSFWDSNQPQH
TRBD2 | TRBV10-3 | AISESRTSGSPSYLIGELF
. | TRBV12-3/TRBV12-4 | ASSLGWQSHEQY
. | TRBV3-1 | ASSQDDRLLDTQY
TRBD1 | TRBV20-1 | SALTGVYNEQF
. | TRBV7-2 | ASTQGIGPSSPLH
. | TRBV13 | ASGSNTGELF